One and the same sample provided the 32 T cell receptor beta chains below, sequenced in a study of cytomegalovirus exposure and HLA in healthy donors. PCR was performed using 60 Vbeta and 13 Jbeta primers. Clones were sequenced by immunoSEQ multiplex PCR, and TCRdb holds only the in-frame ones, with some missing. The sample carries 200,000 or so clones, roughly 83% recorded once. Sequencing was performed on PBMCs. The receptors were sampled from a boy between 2 and 10 years old in good health and CMV-seronegative.

V and J are TRBV11-2 and TRBJ1-5; no reliable D call. V lost 0 bases and J 6 bases, leaving 6 bases between the germline ends. The CDR3 extends over 13 amino acids. Looked up from germline, CDR1 is SGHAT and CDR2 is FQNNGV. The CDR3 nucleotides are TGTGCCAGCAGCTTAGATCGAGGTCAGCCCCAGCATTTT. Its translation: CASSLDRGQPQHF.

A remark on this clone: At one of its ends the junction is not consistent with the germline gene, which may arise from a read error. This chain uses TRBV19 with TRBJ2-5; 11 nucleotides line up with TRBD2. Germline assignment: CDR1 LNHDA and CDR2 SQIVND (reference sequence). This CDR3 has 13 residues. The chain's CDR3 is CASTIAGGTAQYF. The DNA for the CDR3 is TGTGCCAGTACTATAGCGGGAGGGACGGCCCAGTACTTC.

The J gene is TRBJ1-5, the V gene TRBV6-5; possibly TRBD1 for D (5 bases). This CDR3 contains 15 residues. CDR1 is MNHEY, CDR2 SVGAGI, per germline. The V gene lost 0 bases and the J gene lost 0 bases, with 6 bases spanning the gap. The CDR3: CASSYSGVSNQPQHF. In DNA, the CDR3 is TGTGCCAGCAGTTACTCAGGGGTTAGCAATCAGCCCCAGCATTTT.

The rearrangement uses TRBV6-5 and TRBJ2-3; D is unresolved. The CDR3 contains 12 residues. Germline loops: CDR1 MNHEY, CDR2 SVGAGI. Trimming took off 5 bases at V and 4 bases at J, with 7 bases between the two ends. CDR3 in amino acids: CASSPRADTQYF. The CDR3 DNA reads as TGTGCCAGCAGTCCTCGAGCAGATACGCAGTATTTT.

This clone occurred once. This chain uses TRBV18 with TRBJ2-5; D is perhaps TRBD1 (5 bases). With 4 bases removed from V and 2 bases from J, the gap between germline ends came to 8 bases. Germline lookup yields CDR1 KGHSH and CDR2 LQKENI. The CDR3 totals 13 residues. CDR3: CASSLGQQETQYF. CDR3 bases: TGTGCCAGCTCACTCGGACAACAAGAGACCCAGTACTTC.

The J gene is TRBJ2-1, the V gene TRBV5-1, with 10 bases fitting TRBD1. The CDR3 runs 18 residues. Trimming cost V 3 bases and J 6 bases; bases outside gene matches: 15. Germline V CDR1 and CDR2: SGHRS, YFSETQ. CDR3 in amino acids: CASSSKRDRGIGVNEQFF. DNA for the CDR3: TGCGCCAGCAGCTCCAAGCGGGACAGGGGAATAGGGGTCAATGAGCAGTTCTTC.

The chain is built from TRBV29-1 and TRBJ2-1; TRBD2 might be the D (7 bases). The germline V gene has CDR1 SQVTM and CDR2 ANQGSEA. The CDR3 runs 13 residues. Trimming left V 6 bases short and J 5 bases short, with 14 bases between. The CDR3 is CSVLEGGDNEQFF. DNA for the CDR3: TGCAGCGTCCTTGAGGGGGGGGACAATGAGCAGTTCTTC.

The rearrangement joins TRBV29-1 to TRBJ2-5; D uncertain. The germline gives CDR1 SQVTM, CDR2 ANQGSEA. CDR3 length: 14 residues. Trimming shortened V by 0 bases and J by 2 bases, and 10 bases separated the two germline ends. The CDR3: CSVEDRGLQETQYF. The CDR3, as DNA: TGCAGCGTTGAAGATCGAGGCTTACAAGAGACCCAGTACTTC.

The genes are TRBV28 and TRBJ2-6, with TRBD1 matching 7 bases. CDR1 MDHEN and CDR2 SYDVKM come from the germline V gene. V lost 5 bases to trimming and J lost 3 bases; unmatched junction nucleotides: 4. This CDR3 is 15 amino acids long. The CDR3 nucleotides are TGTGCCAGCAGTCCGGGGACAGTTGGGGCCAACGTCCTGACTTTC. It encodes CASSPGTVGANVLTF.

This clone was seen only once. The chain combines TRBV7-9 with TRBJ2-5; 7 positions match TRBD1. The J call may be incorrect, as the DNA end agrees better with TRBJ2-7. The CDR3 has 15 amino acids. Germline CDR1 and CDR2: SEHNR and FQNEAQ (reference sequence). The CDR3 loop reads CASSFLPGQTYEQYF. The CDR3 DNA follows: TGTGCCAGCAGCTTCCTACCGGGACAGACCTACGAGCAGTACTTC.

In this sample, this clone turned up a few times. V and J are TRBV9 and TRBJ1-2; D unclear. Germline lookup yields CDR1 SGDLS and CDR2 YYNGEE. V lost 0 bases and J 3 bases, leaving 3 bases between the germline ends. The CDR3 length is 12 residues. The CDR3 DNA reads as TGTGCCAGCAGCGTAGCTGACTATGGCTACACCTTC. Translating it yields CASSVADYGYTF.

The V and J genes are TRBV7-2 and TRBJ1-6; unclear D gene. The CDR3 length is 16 residues. Trimming removed 1 base at V and 5 bases at J, with 12 bases between. Germline V gene lookup returns CDR1 SGHTA and CDR2 FQGNSA. The CDR3 DNA follows: TGTGCCAGCAGCTTAGACAGCAGCTTTAATAATTCACCCCTCCACTTT. It translates to CASSLDSSFNNSPLHF. The variable domain in full, with the rest retrieved from reference TRBV7-2 and TRBJ1-6, is GAGVSQSPSNKVTEKGKDVELRCDPISGHTALYWYRQSLGQGLEFLIYFQGNSAPDKSGLPSDRFSAERTGGSVSTLTIQRTQQEDSAVYLCASSLDSSFNNSPLHFGNGTRLTVT.

The CDR3: CASSVDRITNEQFF. DNA for the CDR3: TGTGCCAGCAGTGTCGACAGAATTACCAATGAGCAGTTCTTC. The gene calls are TRBV27 and TRBJ2-1, with D possibly TRBD1 on 5 matching bases. The CDR3 runs to 14 residues. V dropped 5 bases and J dropped 6 bases, with 14 bases sitting between them. Germline V gives CDR1 MNHEY, CDR2 SMNVEV (reference sequence).

V and J are TRBV13 and TRBJ2-5, with D possibly matching TRBD1 (5 bases). Trimming cost V 1 base and J 4 bases, with 16 bases left between them. The CDR3 is 16 amino acids. Germline values: CDR1 PRHDT, CDR2 FYEKMQ (reference sequence). This CDR3 reads CASSLAAGPRVETQYF. DNA for the CDR3: TGTGCCAGCAGCTTAGCCGCAGGGCCCAGAGTAGAGACCCAGTACTTC.

The V call is TRBV27, the J call TRBJ1-2; TRBD1 matches 9 bases. The CDR3 covers 15 residues. V gave up 10 bases and J gave up 1 base; unmatched junction bases: 10. Germline CDR1 reads MNHEY; CDR2 reads SMNVEV (reference sequence). The CDR3 here is CATLETGGYNYGYTF. CDR3 coding DNA: TGTGCCACCCTCGAGACAGGGGGTTATAACTATGGCTACACCTTC.

The rearrangement links TRBV30 to TRBJ2-5; the match to TRBD2 covers 8 bases. Per the germline V gene, CDR1 is GTSNPN and CDR2 is SVGIG (reference sequence). The CDR3 covers 16 residues. J gave up 4 bases and V 2 bases, and 12 bases lay outside the gene matches. The CDR3 DNA reads as TGTGCCTGGAGTAGAGGAAGCGGGGGCTTCGGAGAGACCCAGTACTTC. It translates to CAWSRGSGGFGETQYF.

Notes on this clone: Within the sample, other DNA sequences also encode this same CDR3. The chain has TRBV5-4 and TRBJ1-1; D not resolved. The CDR3 spans 15 residues. V was cut by 4 bases and J by 0 bases, with 13 bases left in between. Germline V gives CDR1 SGHNT, CDR2 YYREEE (reference sequence). CDR3 bases: TGTGCCAGCAGCATTAAACAGAGAATGAACACTGAAGCTTTCTTT. It translates to CASSIKQRMNTEAFF.

The rearrangement joins TRBV5-6 to TRBJ1-1, with D possibly TRBD1 on 6 matching bases. Germline V lookup: CDR1 SGHDT, CDR2 YYEEEE. This CDR3 is built from 14 residues. V lost 0 bases, J lost 7 bases, and 13 bases lay in between. The CDR3 here is CASSLAGRGGEAFF. CDR3 in DNA: TGTGCCAGCAGCTTGGCAGGGAGGGGGGGTGAAGCTTTCTTT.

This chain connects TRBV4-2 to TRBJ1-1; the D is unclear. The V gene's germline CDR1 is LGHNA and CDR2 YNFKEQ. This CDR3 region has 15 residues. Trimming pared 4 bases from V and 0 bases from J, leaving 12 bases between. The CDR3 protein is CASSLQVDMNTEAFF. As DNA, the CDR3 is TGTGCCAGCAGCCTGCAGGTTGACATGAACACTGAAGCTTTCTTT.

The V gene is TRBV27, the J gene TRBJ1-1; D is undetermined. Trimming removed 2 bases at V and 1 base at J, with 2 bases between. This CDR3 comprises 12 residues. CDR1 MNHEY and CDR2 SMNVEV come from the germline V gene (reference sequence). This CDR3 is CASSLQNTEAFF. CDR3 in DNA: TGTGCCAGCAGTTTACAGAACACTGAAGCTTTCTTT.

V gene TRBV7-9 combines with J gene TRBJ1-5, with 8 bases lining up with TRBD1. This CDR3 contains 14 residues. Germline V gives CDR1 SEHNR, CDR2 FQNEAQ (reference sequence). V trimming: 1 base; J trimming: 4 bases; junction bases outside the gene matches: 0. This CDR3 reads CASSLDRGNQPQHF. For the CDR3, the DNA is TGTGCCAGCAGCTTAGACAGGGGGAATCAGCCCCAGCATTTT.

The V gene is TRBV10-3, the J gene TRBJ1-2; D is undetermined. The V gene's germline CDR1 is ENHRY and CDR2 SYGVKD. V was clipped by 4 bases and J by 14 bases, with 17 bases between them. The CDR3 is 12 amino acids. CDR3 in amino acids: CAISATDGGKTF. In DNA, the CDR3 is TGTGCCATCAGTGCCACAGACGGCGGGAAGACCTTC.

The chain's CDR3 is CASRKTGALTGGAFF. For the CDR3, the DNA is TGTGCCAGTAGAAAAACCGGGGCCCTAACAGGGGGAGCTTTCTTT. This sequence joins TRBV19 and TRBJ1-1; 8 bases map to TRBD1. This CDR3 contains 15 residues. Trimming at V came to 6 bases and at J to 10 bases, leaving 16 bases not matched to a gene. Germline V CDR1 and CDR2: LNHDA, SQIVND (reference sequence). The whole variable domain, filled in from reference TRBV19 and TRBJ1-1, reads DGGITQSPKYLFRKEGQNVTLSCEQNLNHDAMYWYRQDPGQGLRLIYYSQIVNDFQKGDIAEGYSVSREKKESFPLTVTSAQKNPTAFYLCASRKTGALTGGAFFGQGTRLTVV.

This chain links TRBV11-2 with TRBJ2-3; 9 positions agree with TRBD2. Looked up from germline, CDR1 is SGHAT and CDR2 is FQNNGV. Germline trimming cut 5 bases from V and 5 bases from J; bases unmatched to any gene: 11. The CDR3 contains 16 residues. The CDR3 sequence: CASSPRAGGQGDTQYF. The CDR3 coding sequence is TGTGCCAGCAGCCCCCGGGCGGGGGGGCAGGGAGATACGCAGTATTTT.

This chain uses TRBV5-4 with TRBJ2-1; 7 nucleotides agree with TRBD1. Germline CDR1 reads SGHNT; CDR2 reads YYREEE (reference sequence). With 0 bases clipped from V and 5 bases from J, the junction kept 2 bases outside the gene matches. This CDR3 is built from 14 residues. The DNA of the CDR3 is TGTGCCAGCAGCTTGGGACAGGGAGACAATGAGCAGTTCTTC. Residues: CASSLGQGDNEQFF. Filled out from reference TRBV5-4 and TRBJ2-1, the complete variable domain reads ETGVTQSPTHLIKTRGQQVTLRCSSQSGHNTVSWYQQALGQGPQFIFQYYREEENGRGNFPPRFSGLQFPNYSSELNVNALELDDSALYLCASSLGQGDNEQFFGPGTRLTVL.

The rearrangement links TRBV15 to TRBJ2-5; D call uncertain. This CDR3 has 13 amino acids. Trimming removed 2 bases from V and 0 bases from J, with 4 bases in between. Germline CDR1 is LNHNV and CDR2 is YYDKDF (reference sequence). Written as DNA, the CDR3 is TGTGCCACCAGCAGACCGTACCAAGAGACCCAGTACTTC. Amino acids: CATSRPYQETQYF.

This clone has only one observation. The V gene is TRBV7-8, the J gene TRBJ1-2; TRBD1 is a possible D gene (5 bases). Trimming cost V 2 bases and J 4 bases, with 20 bases left between them. CDR1 and CDR2 from the germline V gene are SGHVS and FQNEAQ. The CDR3 is made up of 17 amino acids. The CDR3 region is CASSLWGGWGDAYGYTF. The CDR3 DNA follows: TGTGCCAGCAGCTTATGGGGAGGGTGGGGGGATGCCTATGGCTACACCTTC.

The genes are TRBV19 and TRBJ1-5, with D perhaps matching TRBD1 (5 bases). Trimming shortened V by 4 bases and J by 3 bases, and 16 bases separated the two germline ends. There are 16 residues in the CDR3. The germline V gene has CDR1 LNHDA and CDR2 SQIVND (reference sequence). This chain's CDR3 is CASSKGAREANQPQHF. CDR3 coding DNA: TGTGCCAGTAGTAAAGGGGCCAGGGAGGCCAATCAGCCCCAGCATTTT. The variable domain in full, completed from reference TRBV19 and TRBJ1-5, reads DGGITQSPKYLFRKEGQNVTLSCEQNLNHDAMYWYRQDPGQGLRLIYYSQIVNDFQKGDIAEGYSVSREKKESFPLTVTSAQKNPTAFYLCASSKGAREANQPQHFGDGTRLSIL.

CDR3 residues: CSAREGLLEFF. The CDR3 DNA follows: TGCAGTGCTAGAGAGGGACTTCTAGAGTTCTTC. The genes are TRBV20-1 and TRBJ2-1; possibly TRBD2 for D (6 bases). CDR3 length: 11 residues. In germline, CDR1 is DFQATT, CDR2 SNEGSKA (reference sequence). V lost 0 bases and J 14 bases, leaving 11 bases between the germline ends.

The V call is TRBV9, the J call TRBJ2-7; 11 positions match TRBD1. Germline V gene lookup returns CDR1 SGDLS and CDR2 YYNGEE. Trimming removed 4 bases from V and 4 bases from J; junction bases left unmatched: 7. The CDR3 has 15 residues. This CDR3 is CASSLGGQGAYEQYF. In nucleotides, the CDR3 is TGTGCCAGCAGCCTTGGTGGACAGGGGGCTTACGAGCAGTACTTC.

The chain combines TRBV7-9 with TRBJ2-5; 11 bases line up with TRBD2. CDR3 length: 14 residues. Germline V gives CDR1 SEHNR, CDR2 FQNEAQ (reference sequence). J was trimmed by 5 bases and V by 1 base; bases with no gene match: 0. This CDR3 is CASSLVAGGETQYF. The CDR3 DNA follows: TGTGCCAGCAGCTTAGTAGCGGGGGGGGAGACCCAGTACTTC.

The gene calls are TRBV7-2 and TRBJ1-3, with TRBD1 matching 10 bases. In germline, CDR1 is SGHTA, CDR2 FQGNSA. The CDR3 is made up of 15 amino acids. Trimming took 6 bases from V and 8 from J; bases not matched to a gene: 10. CDR3 in DNA: TGTGCCAGCAGTACAGACAGGGGGCGAGGGTACACCATATATTTT. Translation: CASSTDRGRGYTIYF.